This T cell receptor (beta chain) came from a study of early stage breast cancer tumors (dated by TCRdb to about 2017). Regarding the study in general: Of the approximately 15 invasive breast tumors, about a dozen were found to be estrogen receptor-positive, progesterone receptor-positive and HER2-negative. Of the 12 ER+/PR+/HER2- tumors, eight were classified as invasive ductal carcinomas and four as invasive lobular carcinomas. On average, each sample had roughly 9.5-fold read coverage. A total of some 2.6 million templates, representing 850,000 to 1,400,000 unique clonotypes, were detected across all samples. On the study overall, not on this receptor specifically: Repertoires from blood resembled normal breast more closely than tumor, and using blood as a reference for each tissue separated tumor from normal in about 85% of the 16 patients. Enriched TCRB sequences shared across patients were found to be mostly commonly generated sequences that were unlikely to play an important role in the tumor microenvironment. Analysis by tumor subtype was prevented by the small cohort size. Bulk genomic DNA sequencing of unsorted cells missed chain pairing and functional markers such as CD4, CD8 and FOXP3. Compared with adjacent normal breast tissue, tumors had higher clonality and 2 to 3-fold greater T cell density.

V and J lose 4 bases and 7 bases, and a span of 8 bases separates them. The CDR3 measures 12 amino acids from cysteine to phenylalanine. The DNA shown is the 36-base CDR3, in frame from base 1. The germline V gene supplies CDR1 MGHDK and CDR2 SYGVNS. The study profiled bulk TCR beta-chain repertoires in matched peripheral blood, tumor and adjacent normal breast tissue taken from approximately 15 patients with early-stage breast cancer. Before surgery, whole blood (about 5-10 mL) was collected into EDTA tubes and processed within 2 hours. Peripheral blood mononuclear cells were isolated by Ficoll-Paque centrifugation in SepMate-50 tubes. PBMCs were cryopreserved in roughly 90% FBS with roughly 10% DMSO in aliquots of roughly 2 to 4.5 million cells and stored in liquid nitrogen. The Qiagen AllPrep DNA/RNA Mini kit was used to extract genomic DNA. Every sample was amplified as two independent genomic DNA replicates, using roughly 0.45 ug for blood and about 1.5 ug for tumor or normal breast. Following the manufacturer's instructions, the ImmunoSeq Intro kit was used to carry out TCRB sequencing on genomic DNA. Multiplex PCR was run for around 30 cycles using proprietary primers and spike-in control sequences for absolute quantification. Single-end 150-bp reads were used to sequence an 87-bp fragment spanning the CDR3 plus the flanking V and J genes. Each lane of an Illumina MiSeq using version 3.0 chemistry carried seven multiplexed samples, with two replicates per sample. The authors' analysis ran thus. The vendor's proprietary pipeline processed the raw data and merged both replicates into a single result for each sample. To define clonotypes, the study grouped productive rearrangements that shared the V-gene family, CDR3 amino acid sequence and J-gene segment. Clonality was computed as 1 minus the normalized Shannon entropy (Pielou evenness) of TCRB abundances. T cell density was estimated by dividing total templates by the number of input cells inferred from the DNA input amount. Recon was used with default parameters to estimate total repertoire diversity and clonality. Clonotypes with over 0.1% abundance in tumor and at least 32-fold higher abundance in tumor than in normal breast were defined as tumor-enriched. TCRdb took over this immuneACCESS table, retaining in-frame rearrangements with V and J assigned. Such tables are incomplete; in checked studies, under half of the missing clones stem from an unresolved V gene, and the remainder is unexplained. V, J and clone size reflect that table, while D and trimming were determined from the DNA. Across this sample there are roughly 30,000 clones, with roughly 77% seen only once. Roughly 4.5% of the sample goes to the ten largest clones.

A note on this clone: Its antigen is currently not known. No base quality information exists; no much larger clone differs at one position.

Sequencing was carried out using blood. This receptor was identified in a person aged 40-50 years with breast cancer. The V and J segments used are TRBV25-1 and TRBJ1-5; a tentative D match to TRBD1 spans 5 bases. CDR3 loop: CASSAGTQPQHF. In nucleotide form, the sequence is TGTGCCAGCAGTGCGGGGACGCAGCCCCAGCATTTT.